The 23 T cell receptor beta chains listed next were all sequenced from one sample in a study of CXCR3-negative and CXCR3-positive naive CD8 T cells. Study results and caveats: Higher TRB CDR3 hydrophobicity marked CXCR3-positive naive cells relative to CXCR3-negative naive cells.

No cognate antigen is known for these TCRs. The libraries of TRB cDNA were constructed through 5' RACE using UMI labels. No DNA is given; TCRdb re-called the 5' RACE reads and lists each CDR3 protein once. The table lists approximately 100,000 distinct CDR3 sequences. The sequencing sample was made of naive CXCR3+ CD8+ T cells from blood. As to subset: CD45RO-CCR7+CD27+CD95- naive CD8+ T cells expressing CXCR3 (TNR3+). The receptors here all came from a human donor in good health. Some clones in this sample may be carry-over from other donors' samples.

V is TRBV28 and J is TRBJ1-4. Looked up from germline, CDR1 is MDHEN and CDR2 is SYDVKM. The CDR3 runs 12 residues. CDR3 amino acids: CASSLAGEKLFF.

This sequence joins TRBV6-5 and TRBJ2-1; TCRdb's assignment of TRBD2 cannot be checked, as there is no DNA. This CDR3 is 14 amino acids long. Germline V gene sequence: CDR1 MNHEY, CDR2 SVGAGI. The CDR3 region is CASSYGGLNNEQFF.

The chain combines TRBV2 with TRBJ2-5; TCRdb's D gene call, TRBD2, goes unchecked for lack of DNA. The CDR3 sequence is 14 residues long. Looked up from germline, CDR1 is SNHLY and CDR2 is FYNNEI. CDR3 sequence reads: CASTGGRASETQYF.

V is TRBV6-1 and J is TRBJ1-1. This CDR3 is 13 amino acids long. Germline values: CDR1 MNHNS, CDR2 SASEGT. CDR3 protein: CASGSFRDTEAFF.

This chain links TRBV4-1 with TRBJ2-1; TCRdb's D call of TRBD2 is untestable without DNA. CDR3 length: 16 residues. Germline V gene data show CDR1 as MGHRA and CDR2 as YSYEKL. This CDR3 reads CASSPVPDSQYNEQFF.

This chain uses TRBV28 with TRBJ2-3; the TCRdb D gene call, TRBD1, has no DNA to confirm it. CDR3 length: 15 residues. CDR1 and CDR2 (germline): MDHEN, SYDVKM. The CDR3 region is CASSGGQKSTDTQYF.

V gene TRBV28 combines with J gene TRBJ2-7; the TRBD1 assignment by TCRdb is unverifiable without DNA. Germline CDR1 reads MDHEN; CDR2 reads SYDVKM. CDR3 length: 15 amino acids. CDR3: CASSARQETSYEQYF.

This chain joins TRBV4-3 and TRBJ1-1; checking the TCRdb D call of TRBD1 is not possible without DNA. The germline CDR1 and CDR2 sequences are LGHNA and YSLEER. There are 16 residues in the CDR3. CDR3 amino acids: CASSQEQGAGNTEAFF.

The V call is TRBV11-2, the J call TRBJ2-7; absent DNA, TCRdb's TRBD1 call cannot be checked. Per germline, CDR1 SGHAT and CDR2 FQNNGV. CDR3 length: 17 residues. This chain's CDR3 is CASSLEPGGQYLYEQYF.

The chain joins TRBV7-8 to TRBJ2-2; TCRdb outputs TRBD2, but without DNA this stays unchecked. The germline gives CDR1 SGHVS, CDR2 FQNEAQ. This CDR3 is built from 18 residues. This CDR3 reads CASSLRSSGSSGTGELFF.

The chain couples TRBV6-5 to TRBJ1-2; the D call from TCRdb, TRBD1, cannot be confirmed without DNA. CDR1 is MNHEY, CDR2 SVGAGI, per germline. This CDR3 has 13 residues. The CDR3 sequence: CASSYGGADGYTF.

The chain carries TRBV2 and TRBJ2-7. Germline V gives CDR1 SNHLY, CDR2 FYNNEI. The CDR3 loop spans 11 amino acids. The CDR3 sequence: CASSEPGEQYF.

The chain recombines TRBV12-5 with TRBJ2-7; TCRdb lists TRBD1, though no DNA is available to test this call. The CDR3 totals 16 residues. CDR1 is LGHNT, CDR2 FRNRAP, per germline. The CDR3 sequence: CASDHQLHWGSREQYF.

The rearrangement joins TRBV3-1 to TRBJ2-5. CDR1 is LGHDT and CDR2 is YNNKEL in the germline V gene (reference sequence). The CDR3 spans 12 residues. The CDR3 sequence is CASSRKQETQYF.

The V call is TRBV14, the J call TRBJ2-2. This CDR3 is 16 amino acids long. Germline V gene data show CDR1 as SGHDN and CDR2 as FVKESK. This CDR3 is CASSQDSQPNTGELFF. Together with reference TRBV14 and TRBJ2-2, the CDR3 gives the full variable domain: EAGVTQFPSHSVIEKGQTVTLRCDPISGHDNLYWYRRVMGKEIKFLLHFVKESKQDESGMPNNRFLAERTGGTYSTLKVQPAELEDSGVYFCASSQDSQPNTGELFFGEGSRLTVL.

The chain links TRBV29-1 to TRBJ2-3; the TRBD1 assignment by TCRdb is unverifiable without DNA. Germline CDR1 and CDR2: SQVTM and ANQGSEA. This CDR3 has 13 residues. The CDR3 sequence: CSVGAGGTDTQYF.

The chain recombines TRBV6-2 or TRBV6-3 with TRBJ2-7; TCRdb outputs TRBD2, but without DNA this stays unchecked. From germline, CDR1 is MNHEY and CDR2 SVGEGT. The CDR3 sequence is 13 residues long. CDR3: CASRPGQPGEQYF.

The rearrangement uses TRBV28 and TRBJ2-2; with no DNA, the TCRdb D assignment of TRBD2 cannot be verified. Per the germline V gene, CDR1 is MDHEN and CDR2 is SYDVKM. The CDR3 has 15 amino acids. This chain's CDR3 is CASSFGGLNTGELFF.

The chain has TRBV6-1 and TRBJ2-1; the TRBD1 assignment by TCRdb is unverifiable without DNA. Germline CDR1 MNHNS, CDR2 SASEGT. There are 16 residues in the CDR3. The CDR3: CASSELVGATYNEQFF.

The genes are TRBV29-1 and TRBJ2-3; the D call from TCRdb, TRBD2, cannot be confirmed without DNA. The CDR3 has 14 amino acids. CDR1 and CDR2 (germline): SQVTM, ANQGSEA. This CDR3 reads CSAPAGGPRDTQYF.

V is TRBV2 and J is TRBJ2-5. This CDR3 is 11 amino acids long. Germline V CDR1 and CDR2: SNHLY, FYNNEI. This CDR3 reads CASSELENQYF.

The chain carries TRBV7-9 and TRBJ2-7; the TCRdb D gene call, TRBD1, has no DNA to confirm it. The CDR3 spans 14 residues. The V gene's germline CDR1 is SEHNR and CDR2 FQNEAQ (reference sequence). CDR3 sequence: CASTPGFISYEQYF.

The rearrangement links TRBV20-1 to TRBJ1-6; TCRdb reports TRBD1, a call that lacks DNA to check it against. Germline-derived CDR1 and CDR2 are DFQATT and SNEGSKA (reference sequence). The CDR3 extends over 15 amino acids. CDR3 loop: CSARGRTGGWSPLHF.